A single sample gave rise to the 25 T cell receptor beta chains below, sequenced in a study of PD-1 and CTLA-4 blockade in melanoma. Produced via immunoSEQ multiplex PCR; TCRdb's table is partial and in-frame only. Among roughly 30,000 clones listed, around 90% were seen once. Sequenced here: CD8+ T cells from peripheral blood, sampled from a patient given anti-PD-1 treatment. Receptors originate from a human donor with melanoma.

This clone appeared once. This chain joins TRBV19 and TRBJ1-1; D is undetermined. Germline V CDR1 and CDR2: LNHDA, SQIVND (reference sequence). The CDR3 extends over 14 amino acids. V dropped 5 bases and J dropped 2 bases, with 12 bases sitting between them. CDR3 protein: CASSADTLNTEAFF. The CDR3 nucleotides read TGTGCCAGTAGTGCCGACACCCTAAACACTGAAGCTTTCTTT.

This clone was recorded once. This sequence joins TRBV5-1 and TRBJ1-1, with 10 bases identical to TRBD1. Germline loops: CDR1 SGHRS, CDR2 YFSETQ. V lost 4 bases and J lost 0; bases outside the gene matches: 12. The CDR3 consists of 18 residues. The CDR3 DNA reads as TGCGCCAGCAGCCGGAGGTGGGACAGGGGCTCCATGAACACTGAAGCTTTCTTT. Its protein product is CASSRRWDRGSMNTEAFF.

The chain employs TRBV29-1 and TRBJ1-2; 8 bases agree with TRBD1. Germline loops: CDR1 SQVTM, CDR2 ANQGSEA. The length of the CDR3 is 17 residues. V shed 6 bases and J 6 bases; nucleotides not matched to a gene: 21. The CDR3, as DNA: TGCAGCGTCGCCGATGACGATAAGAGGACAGGGTCGCATGGCTACACCTTC. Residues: CSVADDDKRTGSHGYTF. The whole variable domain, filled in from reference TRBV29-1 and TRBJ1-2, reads SAVISQKPSRDICQRGTSLTIQCQVDSQVTMMFWYRQQPGQSLTLIATANQGSEATYESGFVIDKFPISRPNLTFSTLTVSNMSPEDSSIYLCSVADDDKRTGSHGYTFGSGTRLTVV.

The CDR3 DNA sequence: TGCGCCAGCAGTCAATCGAGGCGGCAGGGGGAGGATACGCAGTATTTT. Translating gives CASSQSRRQGEDTQYF. The J gene is TRBJ2-3, the V gene TRBV23-1; 7 nucleotides agree with TRBD1. TRBV23-1 is recorded as an ORF, its role being uncertain. V gave up 0 bases and J gave up 6 bases; unmatched junction bases: 9. The CDR3 extends over 16 amino acids.

DNA for the CDR3: TGTGCCACCAGTGATTTTCTGAGGGGGGGCCCCCGCGGGATCCAGCCCCAGCATTTT. Protein: CATSDFLRGGPRGIQPQHF. The chain has TRBV24-1 and TRBJ1-5, with a weak D call TRBD1 (6 bases). Per germline, CDR1 KGHDR and CDR2 SFDVKD. The CDR3 has 19 amino acids. Trimming left V 1 base short and J 7 bases short, with 25 bases between.

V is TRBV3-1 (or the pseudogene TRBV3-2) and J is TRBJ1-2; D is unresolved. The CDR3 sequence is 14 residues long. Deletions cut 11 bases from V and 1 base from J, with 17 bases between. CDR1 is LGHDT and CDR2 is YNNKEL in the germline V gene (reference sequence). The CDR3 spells CAVRDLSHNYGYTF. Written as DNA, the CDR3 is TGTGCCGTCCGAGATTTGTCCCATAACTATGGCTACACCTTC.

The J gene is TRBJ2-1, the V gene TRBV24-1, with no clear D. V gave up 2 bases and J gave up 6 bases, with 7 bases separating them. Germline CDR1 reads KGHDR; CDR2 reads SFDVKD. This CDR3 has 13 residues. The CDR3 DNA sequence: TGTGCCACCAGTGATTGGGTGGGCAATGAGCAGTTCTTC. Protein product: CATSDWVGNEQFF.

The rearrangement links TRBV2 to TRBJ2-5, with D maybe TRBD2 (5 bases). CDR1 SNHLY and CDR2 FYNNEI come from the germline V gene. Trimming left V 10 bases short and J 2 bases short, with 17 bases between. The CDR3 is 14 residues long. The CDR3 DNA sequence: TGTGCCACTAAAGAGGGCCCCGCACAAGAGACCCAGTACTTC. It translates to CATKEGPAQETQYF.

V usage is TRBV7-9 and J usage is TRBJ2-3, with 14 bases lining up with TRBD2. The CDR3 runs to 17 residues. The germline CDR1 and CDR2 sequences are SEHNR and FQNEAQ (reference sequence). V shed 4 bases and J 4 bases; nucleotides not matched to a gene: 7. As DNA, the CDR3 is TGTGCCAGCAGCTCGGGACTAGCGGGGGTCGATTCAGATACGCAGTATTTT. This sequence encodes CASSSGLAGVDSDTQYF.

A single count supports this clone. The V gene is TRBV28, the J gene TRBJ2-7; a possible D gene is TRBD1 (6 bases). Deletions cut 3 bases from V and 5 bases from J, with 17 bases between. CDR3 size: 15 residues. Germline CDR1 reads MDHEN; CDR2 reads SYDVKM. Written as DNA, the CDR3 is TGTGCCAGCAGTTTCTCGGACAGCAGACGCGACGAGCAGTACTTC. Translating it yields CASSFSDSRRDEQYF.

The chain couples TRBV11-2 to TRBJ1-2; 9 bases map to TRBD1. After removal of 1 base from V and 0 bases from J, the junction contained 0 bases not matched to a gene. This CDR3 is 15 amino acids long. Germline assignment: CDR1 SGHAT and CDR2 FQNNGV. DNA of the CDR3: TGTGCCAGCAGCTTAGGGACAGGGGCTAACTATGGCTACACCTTC. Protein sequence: CASSLGTGANYGYTF.

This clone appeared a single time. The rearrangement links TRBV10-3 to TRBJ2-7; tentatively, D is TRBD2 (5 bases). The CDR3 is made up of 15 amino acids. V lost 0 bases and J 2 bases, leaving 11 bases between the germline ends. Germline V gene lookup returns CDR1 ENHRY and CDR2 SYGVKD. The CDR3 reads CAISESGGSPYEQYF. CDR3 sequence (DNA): TGTGCCATCAGTGAGTCCGGAGGCAGCCCCTACGAGCAGTACTTC.

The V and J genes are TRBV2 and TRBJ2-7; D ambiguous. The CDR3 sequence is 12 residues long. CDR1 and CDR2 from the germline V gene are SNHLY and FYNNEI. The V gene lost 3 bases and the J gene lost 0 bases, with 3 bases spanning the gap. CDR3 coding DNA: TGTGCCAGCAGTGACAGCTCCTACGAGCAGTACTTC. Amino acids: CASSDSSYEQYF.

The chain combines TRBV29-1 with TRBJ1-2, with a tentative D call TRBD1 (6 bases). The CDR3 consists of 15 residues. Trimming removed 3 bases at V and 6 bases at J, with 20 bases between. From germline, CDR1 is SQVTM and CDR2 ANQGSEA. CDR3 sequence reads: CSVELGVGGLDGYTF. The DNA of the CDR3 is TGCAGCGTTGAGTTGGGGGTAGGGGGATTGGATGGCTACACCTTC.

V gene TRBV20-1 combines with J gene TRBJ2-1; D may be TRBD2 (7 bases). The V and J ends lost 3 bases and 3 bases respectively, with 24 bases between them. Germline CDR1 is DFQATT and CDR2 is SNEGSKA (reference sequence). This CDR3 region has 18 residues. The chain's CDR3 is CSASGGGAHVIFYNEQFF. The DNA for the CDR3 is TGCAGTGCTAGTGGGGGGGGCGCGCACGTAATTTTCTACAATGAGCAGTTCTTC.

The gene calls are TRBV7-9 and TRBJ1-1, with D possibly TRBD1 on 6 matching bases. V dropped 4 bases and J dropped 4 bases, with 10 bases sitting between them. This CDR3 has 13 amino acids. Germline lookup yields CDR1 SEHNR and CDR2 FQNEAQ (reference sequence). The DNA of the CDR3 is TGTGCCAGCAGCTCTCAGGGGCTCACTGAAGCTTTCTTT. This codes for CASSSQGLTEAFF.

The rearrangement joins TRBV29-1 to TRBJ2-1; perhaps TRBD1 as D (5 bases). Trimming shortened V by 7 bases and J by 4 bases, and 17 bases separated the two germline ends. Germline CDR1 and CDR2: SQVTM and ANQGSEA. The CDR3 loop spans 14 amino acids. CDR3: CSALETARYNEQFF. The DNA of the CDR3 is TGCAGCGCCCTCGAGACAGCCCGGTACAATGAGCAGTTCTTC.

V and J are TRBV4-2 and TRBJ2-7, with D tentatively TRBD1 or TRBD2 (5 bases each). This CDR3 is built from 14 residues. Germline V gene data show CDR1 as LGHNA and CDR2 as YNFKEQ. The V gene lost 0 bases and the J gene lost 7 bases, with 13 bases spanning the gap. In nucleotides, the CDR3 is TGTGCCAGCAGCCAAGAGGAGGCCTACAGGGAGCAGTACTTC. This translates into CASSQEEAYREQYF.

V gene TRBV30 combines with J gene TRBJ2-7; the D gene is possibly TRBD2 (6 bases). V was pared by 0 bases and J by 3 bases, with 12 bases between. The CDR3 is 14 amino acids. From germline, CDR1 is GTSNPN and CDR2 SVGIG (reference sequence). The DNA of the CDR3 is TGTGCCTGGAGTGTATTCCGGGGGAGCTACGAGCAGTACTTC. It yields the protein CAWSVFRGSYEQYF.

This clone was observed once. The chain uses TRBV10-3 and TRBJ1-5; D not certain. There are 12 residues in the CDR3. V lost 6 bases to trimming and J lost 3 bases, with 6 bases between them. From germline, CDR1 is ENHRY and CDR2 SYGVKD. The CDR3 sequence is CAISSLNQPQHF. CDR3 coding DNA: TGTGCCATCAGCAGCCTCAATCAGCCCCAGCATTTT.

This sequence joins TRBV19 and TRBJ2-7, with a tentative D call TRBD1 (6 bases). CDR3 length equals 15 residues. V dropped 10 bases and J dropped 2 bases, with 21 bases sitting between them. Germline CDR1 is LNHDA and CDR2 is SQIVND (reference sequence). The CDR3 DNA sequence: TGTGCCACTAAGGCCTCCGACAGGTCGACCTACGAGCAGTACTTC. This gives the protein CATKASDRSTYEQYF.

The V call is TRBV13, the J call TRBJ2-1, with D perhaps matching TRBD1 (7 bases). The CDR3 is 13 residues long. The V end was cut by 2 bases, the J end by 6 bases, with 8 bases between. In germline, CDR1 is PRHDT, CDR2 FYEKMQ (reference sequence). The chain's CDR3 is CASSLQGGNEQFF. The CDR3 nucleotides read TGTGCCAGCAGCTTACAGGGGGGCAATGAGCAGTTCTTC.

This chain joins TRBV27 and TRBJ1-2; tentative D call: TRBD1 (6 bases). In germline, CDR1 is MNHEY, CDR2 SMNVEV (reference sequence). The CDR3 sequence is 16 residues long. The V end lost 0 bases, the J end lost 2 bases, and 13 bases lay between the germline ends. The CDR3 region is CASSLSFSGHNYGYTF. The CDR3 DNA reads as TGTGCCAGCAGTTTATCCTTTTCGGGACACAACTATGGCTACACCTTC.

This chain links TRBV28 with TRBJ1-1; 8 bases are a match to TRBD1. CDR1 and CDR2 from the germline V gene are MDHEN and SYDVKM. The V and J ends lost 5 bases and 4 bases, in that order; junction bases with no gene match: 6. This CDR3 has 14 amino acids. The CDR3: CASSADRVGTEAFF. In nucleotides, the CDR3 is TGTGCCAGCAGTGCGGACAGGGTGGGCACTGAAGCTTTCTTT. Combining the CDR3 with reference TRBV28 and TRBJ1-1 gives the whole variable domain DVKVTQSSRYLVKRTGEKVFLECVQDMDHENMFWYRQDPGLGLRLIYFSYDVKMKEKGDIPEGYSVSREKKERFSLILESASTNQTSMYLCASSADRVGTEAFFGQGTRLTVV.

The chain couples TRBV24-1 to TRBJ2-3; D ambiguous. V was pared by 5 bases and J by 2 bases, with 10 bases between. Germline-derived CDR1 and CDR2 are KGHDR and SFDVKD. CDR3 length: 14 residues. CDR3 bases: TGTGCCACCAGTGTCAGCGAACCCACAGATACGCAGTATTTT. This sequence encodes CATSVSEPTDTQYF.